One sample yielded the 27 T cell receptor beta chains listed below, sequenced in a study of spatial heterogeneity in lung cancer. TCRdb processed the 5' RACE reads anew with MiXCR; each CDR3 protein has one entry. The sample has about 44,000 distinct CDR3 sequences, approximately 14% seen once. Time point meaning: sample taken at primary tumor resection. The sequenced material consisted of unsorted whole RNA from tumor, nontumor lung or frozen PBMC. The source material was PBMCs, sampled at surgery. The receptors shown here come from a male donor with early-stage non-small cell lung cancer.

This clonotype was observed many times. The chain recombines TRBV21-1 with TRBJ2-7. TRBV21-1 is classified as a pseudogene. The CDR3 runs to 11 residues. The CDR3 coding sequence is TGTGCCGCCCACAAGAATTACGAGCAGTACTTC. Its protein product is CAAHKNYEQYF.

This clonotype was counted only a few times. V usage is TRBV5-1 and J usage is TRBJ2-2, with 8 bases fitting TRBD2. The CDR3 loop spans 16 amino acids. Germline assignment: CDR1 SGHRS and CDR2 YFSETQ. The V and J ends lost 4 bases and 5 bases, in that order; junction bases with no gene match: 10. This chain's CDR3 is CASSGRLGTRTGELFF. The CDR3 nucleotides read TGCGCCAGCAGCGGGAGGTTGGGGACTAGGACCGGGGAGCTGTTTTTT.

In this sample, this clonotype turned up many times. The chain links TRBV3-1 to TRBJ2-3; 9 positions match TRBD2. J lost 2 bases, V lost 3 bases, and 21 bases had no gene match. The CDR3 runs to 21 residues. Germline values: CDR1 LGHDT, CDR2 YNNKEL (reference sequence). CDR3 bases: TGTGCCAGCAGCCAGAGCCTAGCGGGGTTCCTAGCCACAGATCCCACAGATACGCAGTATTTT. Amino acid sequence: CASSQSLAGFLATDPTDTQYF.

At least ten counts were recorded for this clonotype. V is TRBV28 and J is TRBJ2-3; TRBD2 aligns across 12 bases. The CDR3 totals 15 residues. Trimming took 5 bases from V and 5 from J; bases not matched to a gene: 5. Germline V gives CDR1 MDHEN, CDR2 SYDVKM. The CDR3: CASSRTSGRIDTQYF. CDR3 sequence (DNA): TGTGCCAGCAGTCGTACTAGCGGGAGGATAGATACGCAGTATTTT. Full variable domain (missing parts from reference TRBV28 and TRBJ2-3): DVKVTQSSRYLVKRTGEKVFLECVQDMDHENMFWYRQDPGLGLRLIYFSYDVKMKEKGDIPEGYSVSREKKERFSLILESASTNQTSMYLCASSRTSGRIDTQYFGPGTRLTVL.

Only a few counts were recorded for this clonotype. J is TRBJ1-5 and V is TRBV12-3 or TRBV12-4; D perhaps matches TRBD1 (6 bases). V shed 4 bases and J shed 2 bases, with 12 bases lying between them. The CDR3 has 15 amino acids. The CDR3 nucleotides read TGTGCCAGCAGTTACACACACAGGGGCAATCAGCCCCAGCATTTT. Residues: CASSYTHRGNQPQHF.

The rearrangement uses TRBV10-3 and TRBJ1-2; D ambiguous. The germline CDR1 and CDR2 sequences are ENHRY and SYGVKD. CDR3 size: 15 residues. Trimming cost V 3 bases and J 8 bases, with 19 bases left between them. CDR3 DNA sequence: TGTGCCATCAGTGACTTTCTAGGGAGGTCCAGCGGCTACACCTTC. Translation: CAISDFLGRSSGYTF.

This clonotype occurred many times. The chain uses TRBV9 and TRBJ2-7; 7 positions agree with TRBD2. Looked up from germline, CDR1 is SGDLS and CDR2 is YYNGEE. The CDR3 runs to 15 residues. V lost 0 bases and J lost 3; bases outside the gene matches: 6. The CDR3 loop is CASSVGSSGFYEQYF. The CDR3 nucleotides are TGTGCCAGCAGCGTAGGGTCTAGCGGATTCTACGAGCAGTACTTC.

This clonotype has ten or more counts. CDR3 coding DNA: TGCGCCAGCAGCCCTAGCGGTGAGAAGACCCAGTACTTC. This gives the protein CASSPSGEKTQYF. This rearrangement joins TRBV5-1 to TRBJ2-5; 7 nucleotides align to TRBD2. After removal of 4 bases from V and 6 bases from J, the junction contained 6 bases not matched to a gene. The germline CDR1 and CDR2 sequences are SGHRS and YFSETQ. This CDR3 comprises 13 residues.

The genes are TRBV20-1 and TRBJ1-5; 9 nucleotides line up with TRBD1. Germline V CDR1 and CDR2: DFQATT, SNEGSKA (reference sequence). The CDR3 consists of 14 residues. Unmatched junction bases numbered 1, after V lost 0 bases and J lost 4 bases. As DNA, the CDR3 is TGCAGTGCTAGAGAGGACAGGGGTAATCAGCCCCAGCATTTT. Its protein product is CSAREDRGNQPQHF.

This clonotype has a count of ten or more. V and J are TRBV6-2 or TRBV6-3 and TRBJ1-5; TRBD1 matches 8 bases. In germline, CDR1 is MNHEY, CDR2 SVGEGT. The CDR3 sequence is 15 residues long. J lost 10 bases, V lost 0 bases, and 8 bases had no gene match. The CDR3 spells CASSYSGTGNLPQHF. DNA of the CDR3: TGTGCCAGCAGTTACTCTGGGACAGGTAACCTTCCCCAGCATTTT.

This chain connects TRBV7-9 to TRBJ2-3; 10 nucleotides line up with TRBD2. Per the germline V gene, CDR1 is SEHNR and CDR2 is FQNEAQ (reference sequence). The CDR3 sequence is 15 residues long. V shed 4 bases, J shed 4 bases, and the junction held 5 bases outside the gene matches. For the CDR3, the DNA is TGTGCCAGCAGCTCCACCCTAGCGGGAGCAGATACGCAGTATTTT. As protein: CASSSTLAGADTQYF.

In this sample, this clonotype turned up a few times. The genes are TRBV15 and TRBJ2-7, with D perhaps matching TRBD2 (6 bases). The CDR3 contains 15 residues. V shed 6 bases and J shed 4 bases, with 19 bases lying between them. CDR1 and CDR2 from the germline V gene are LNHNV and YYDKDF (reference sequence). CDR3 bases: TGTGCCACCAGACCACCCGGGCGGGGACCATACGAGCAGTACTTC. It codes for CATRPPGRGPYEQYF.

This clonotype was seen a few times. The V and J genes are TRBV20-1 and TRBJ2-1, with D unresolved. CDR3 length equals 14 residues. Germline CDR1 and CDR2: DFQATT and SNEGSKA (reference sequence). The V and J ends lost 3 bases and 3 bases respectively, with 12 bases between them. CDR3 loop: CSARIGRRYNEQFF. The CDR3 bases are TGCAGTGCTAGGATTGGACGACGCTACAATGAGCAGTTCTTC.

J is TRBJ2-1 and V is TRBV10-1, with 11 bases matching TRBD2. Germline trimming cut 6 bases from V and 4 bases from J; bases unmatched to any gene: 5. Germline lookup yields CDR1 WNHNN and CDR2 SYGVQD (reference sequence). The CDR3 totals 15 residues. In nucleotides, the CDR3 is TGCGCCAGCAGCCCCACTAGCGGGGGTTACAATGAGCAGTTCTTC. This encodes CASSPTSGGYNEQFF.

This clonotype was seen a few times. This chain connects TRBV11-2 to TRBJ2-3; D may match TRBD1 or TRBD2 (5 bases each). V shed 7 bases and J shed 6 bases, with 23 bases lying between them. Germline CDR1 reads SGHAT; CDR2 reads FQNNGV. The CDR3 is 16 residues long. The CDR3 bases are TGTGCCAGCAACCCTTTGGGACGCGCCGAGGGTGATACGCAGTATTTT. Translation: CASNPLGRAEGDTQYF.

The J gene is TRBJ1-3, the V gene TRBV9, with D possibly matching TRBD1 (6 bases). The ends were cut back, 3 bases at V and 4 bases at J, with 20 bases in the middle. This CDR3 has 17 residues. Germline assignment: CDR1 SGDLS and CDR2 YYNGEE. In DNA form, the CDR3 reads TGTGCCAGCAGCGCCCTTTCGGGGGGGCTTGGAGGAAACACCATATATTTT. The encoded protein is CASSALSGGLGGNTIYF.

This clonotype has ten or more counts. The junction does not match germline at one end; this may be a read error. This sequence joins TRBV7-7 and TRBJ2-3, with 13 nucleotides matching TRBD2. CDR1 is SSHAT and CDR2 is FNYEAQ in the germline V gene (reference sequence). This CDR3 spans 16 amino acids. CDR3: CASSPGLAGATDTQYF. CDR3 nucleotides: TGTGCTAGCAGCCCTGGACTAGCGGGGGCCACAGATACGCAGTATTTT.

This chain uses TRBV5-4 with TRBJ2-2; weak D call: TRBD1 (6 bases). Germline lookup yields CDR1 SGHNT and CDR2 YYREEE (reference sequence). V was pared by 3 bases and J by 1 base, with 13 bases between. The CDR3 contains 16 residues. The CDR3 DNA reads TGTGCCAGCAGCTCAAGAGGGGGTTGGAACACCGGGGAGCTGTTTTTT. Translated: CASSSRGGWNTGELFF.

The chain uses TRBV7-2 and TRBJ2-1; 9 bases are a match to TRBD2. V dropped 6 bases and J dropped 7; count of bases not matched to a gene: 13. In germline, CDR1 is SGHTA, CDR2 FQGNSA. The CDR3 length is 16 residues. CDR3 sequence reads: CASRNRAAGGWNEQFF. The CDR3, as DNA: TGTGCCAGCAGAAATCGGGCAGCGGGGGGCTGGAATGAGCAGTTCTTC.

CDR3 sequence (DNA): TGTGCCAGCAGTTTATATATTTCTGAGACGCTCAGCTCCTACAATGAGCAGTTCTTC. Its translation is CASSLYISETLSSYNEQFF. The chain is built from TRBV27 and TRBJ2-1; D call uncertain. This CDR3 spans 19 amino acids. Looked up from germline, CDR1 is MNHEY and CDR2 is SMNVEV (reference sequence). Trimming cost V 1 base and J 0 bases, with 19 bases left between them.

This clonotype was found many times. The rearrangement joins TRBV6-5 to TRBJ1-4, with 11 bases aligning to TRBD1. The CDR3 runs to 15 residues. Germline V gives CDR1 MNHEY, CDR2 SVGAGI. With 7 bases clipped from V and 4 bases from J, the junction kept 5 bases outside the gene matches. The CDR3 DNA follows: TGTGCCAGCAAGGACAGGGGGCGAAGTAATGAAAAACTGTTTTTT. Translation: CASKDRGRSNEKLFF.

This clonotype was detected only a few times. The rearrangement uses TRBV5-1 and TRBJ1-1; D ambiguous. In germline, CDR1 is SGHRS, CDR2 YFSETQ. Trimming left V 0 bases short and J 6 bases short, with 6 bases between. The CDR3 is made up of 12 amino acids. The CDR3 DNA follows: TGCGCCAGCAGCTTGGGGTCGGCTGAAGCTTTCTTT. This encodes CASSLGSAEAFF.

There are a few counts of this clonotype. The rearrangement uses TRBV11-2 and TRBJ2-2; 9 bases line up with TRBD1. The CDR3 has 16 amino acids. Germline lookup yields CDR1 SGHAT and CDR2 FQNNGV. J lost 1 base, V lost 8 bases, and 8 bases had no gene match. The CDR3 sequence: CASASRTGVNTGELFF. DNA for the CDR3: TGTGCCAGCGCATCCCGGACAGGGGTGAACACCGGGGAGCTGTTTTTT.

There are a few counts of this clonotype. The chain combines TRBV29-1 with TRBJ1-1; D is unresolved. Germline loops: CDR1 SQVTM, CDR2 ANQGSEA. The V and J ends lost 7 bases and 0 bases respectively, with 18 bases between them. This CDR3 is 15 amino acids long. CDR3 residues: CSAVGAFWLNTEAFF. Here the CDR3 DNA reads TGCAGCGCCGTCGGAGCGTTTTGGCTGAACACTGAAGCTTTCTTT.

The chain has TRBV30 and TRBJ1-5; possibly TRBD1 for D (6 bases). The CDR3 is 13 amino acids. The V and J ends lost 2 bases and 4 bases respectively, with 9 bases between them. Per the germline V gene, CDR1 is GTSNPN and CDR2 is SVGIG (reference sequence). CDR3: CAWSRDRNQPQHF. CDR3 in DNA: TGTGCCTGGAGTAGAGACAGGAATCAGCCCCAGCATTTT.

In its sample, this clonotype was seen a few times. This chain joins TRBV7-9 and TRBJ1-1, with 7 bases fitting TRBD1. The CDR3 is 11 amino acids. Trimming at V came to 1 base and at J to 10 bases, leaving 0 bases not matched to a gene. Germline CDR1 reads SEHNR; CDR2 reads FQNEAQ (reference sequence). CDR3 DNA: TGTGCCAGCAGCTTAGGACAGGGAGCTTTCTTT. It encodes CASSLGQGAFF.

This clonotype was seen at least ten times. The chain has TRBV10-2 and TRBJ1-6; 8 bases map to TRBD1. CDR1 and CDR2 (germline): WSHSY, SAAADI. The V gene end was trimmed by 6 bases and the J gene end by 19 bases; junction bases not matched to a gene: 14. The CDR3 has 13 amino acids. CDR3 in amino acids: CASRQGAQGPKHF. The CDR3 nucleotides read TGCGCCAGCAGGCAGGGGGCGCAAGGTCCTAAACACTTT.